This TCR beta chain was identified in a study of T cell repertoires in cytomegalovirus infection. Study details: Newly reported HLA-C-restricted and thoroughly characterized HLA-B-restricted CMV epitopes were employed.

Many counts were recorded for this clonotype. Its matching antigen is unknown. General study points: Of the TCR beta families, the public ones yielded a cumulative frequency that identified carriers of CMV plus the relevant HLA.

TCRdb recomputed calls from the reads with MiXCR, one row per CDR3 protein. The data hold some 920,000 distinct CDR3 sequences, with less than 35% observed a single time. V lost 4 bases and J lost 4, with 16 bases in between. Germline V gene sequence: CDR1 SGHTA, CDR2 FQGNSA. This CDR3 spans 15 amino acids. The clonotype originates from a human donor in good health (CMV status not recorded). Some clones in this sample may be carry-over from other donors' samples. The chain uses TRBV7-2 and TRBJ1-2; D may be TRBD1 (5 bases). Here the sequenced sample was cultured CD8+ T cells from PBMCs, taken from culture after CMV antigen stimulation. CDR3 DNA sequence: TGTGCCAGCAGCTCCCCAGGGTTTCAGAGCTATGGCTACACCTTC. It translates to CASSSPGFQSYGYTF.